One sample yielded the 31 T cell receptor beta chains listed below, sequenced in a study of blood T cell repertoires in COVID-19. Some clones are missing from TCRdb's copy, which holds only in-frame ones; the method was immunoSEQ multiplex PCR. This table has roughly 130,000 clones, roughly 80% appearing once. Sequences were obtained from peripheral blood. These receptors were collected from a woman in her twenties or thirties who had recovered from COVID-19.

The genes are TRBV6-5 and TRBJ2-2; no clear D. This CDR3 is built from 15 residues. The V end was cut by 8 bases, the J end by 4 bases, with 17 bases between. Germline loops: CDR1 MNHEY, CDR2 SVGAGI. The CDR3 sequence is CASEPDKAATGELFF. CDR3 bases: TGTGCCAGCGAGCCAGACAAGGCTGCCACCGGGGAGCTGTTTTTT.

The gene calls are TRBV25-1 and TRBJ1-1; tentative D call: TRBD1 (6 bases). From germline, CDR1 is MGHDK and CDR2 SYGVNS. V was clipped by 3 bases and J by 7 bases, with 15 bases between them. The CDR3 runs 14 residues. CDR3 sequence: CASSEGDRPGEAFF. As DNA, the CDR3 is TGTGCCAGCAGTGAGGGAGACAGGCCGGGTGAAGCTTTCTTT.

The chain uses TRBV19 and TRBJ1-6, with a weak D call TRBD1 (5 bases). Looked up from germline, CDR1 is LNHDA and CDR2 is SQIVND (reference sequence). The V end was cut by 2 bases, the J end by 7 bases, with 12 bases between. The CDR3 runs to 15 residues. The CDR3, as DNA: TGTGCCAGTAGTATAAGCGGGGGTCCCAATTCACCCCTCCACTTT. It is translated as CASSISGGPNSPLHF.

V gene TRBV21-1 combines with J gene TRBJ2-3; the listed D gene, TRBD1, was not tested against the DNA. TRBV21-1 corresponds to a pseudogene. This CDR3 region has 15 residues. The CDR3 loop is CASRPQKGAPDTQYF. CDR3 DNA sequence: TGTGCCAGCAGGCCCCAGAAAGGGGCCCCAGATACGCAGTATTTT.

The J gene is TRBJ2-5, the V gene TRBV7-2, with 8 bases that match TRBD2. The J segment lost 4 bases and the V segment lost 2 bases, leaving 9 bases of the junction unmatched. CDR3 size: 16 residues. Germline V gene data show CDR1 as SGHTA and CDR2 as FQGNSA. CDR3 in DNA: TGTGCCAGCAGCTTAAAAGTTGCGGGGGGCGGAGAGACCCAGTACTTC. This encodes CASSLKVAGGGETQYF.

A remark on this clone: One end of the junction does not line up with germline, which may come from a read error. This rearrangement joins TRBV7-9 to TRBJ2-7; TRBD2 agrees at 7 bases. The CDR3 has 12 amino acids. Germline CDR1 reads SEHNR; CDR2 reads FQNEAQ (reference sequence). CDR3 coding DNA: TGTGCCAGCAGCTTAGACCTAGCGGCAAGGGACTTC. Translating gives CASSLDLAARDF.

The rearrangement joins TRBV5-1 to TRBJ2-7; tentatively, D is TRBD2 (5 bases). V gave up 4 bases and J gave up 5 bases, with 13 bases separating them. This CDR3 has 13 amino acids. CDR1 is SGHRS, CDR2 YFSETQ, per germline. The CDR3 protein is CASSPYGGHEQYF. The DNA for the CDR3 is TGCGCCAGCAGCCCCTACGGCGGGCACGAGCAGTACTTC.

This rearrangement joins TRBV19 to TRBJ2-7, with D possibly TRBD1 on 6 matching bases. V shed 7 bases and J shed 4 bases, with 14 bases lying between them. Germline-derived CDR1 and CDR2 are LNHDA and SQIVND (reference sequence). The CDR3 loop spans 13 amino acids. For the CDR3, the DNA is TGTGCCAGTAAACAGGGCCCCTCATACGAGCAGTACTTC. Protein sequence: CASKQGPSYEQYF.

This clone was found many times. The CDR3 bases are TGTGCCAGCAGCCAAGAAGGGGCAGTTTCCTACGAGCAGTACTTC. As protein: CASSQEGAVSYEQYF. This chain uses TRBV14 with TRBJ2-7; TRBD1 is a possible D gene (5 bases). V was cut by 0 bases and J by 1 base, with 10 bases left in between. This CDR3 has 15 amino acids. CDR1 and CDR2 from the germline V gene are SGHDN and FVKESK.

The CDR3 nucleotides read TGTGCCAGCAGCCCGGAAAGGACAGCCAACTATGGCTACACCTTC. Translation: CASSPERTANYGYTF. The chain employs TRBV5-4 and TRBJ1-2; perhaps TRBD1 as D (6 bases). The CDR3 runs 15 residues. V gave up 4 bases and J gave up 2 bases, with 15 bases separating them. Looked up from germline, CDR1 is SGHNT and CDR2 is YYREEE (reference sequence).

This chain uses TRBV2 with TRBJ1-4; 7 bases agree with TRBD1. In germline, CDR1 is SNHLY, CDR2 FYNNEI. Trimming removed 6 bases from V and 3 bases from J; junction bases left unmatched: 4. The CDR3 contains 14 residues. This CDR3 is CASSSGTANEKLFF. CDR3 DNA sequence: TGTGCCAGCAGCTCCGGGACAGCTAATGAAAAACTGTTTTTT.

The chain joins TRBV12-5 to TRBJ2-4; no reliable D call. Trimming stripped 5 bases from V and 3 bases from J, with 17 bases between. CDR3 length: 16 residues. Germline V CDR1 and CDR2: LGHNT, FRNRAP. The CDR3: CASGHEGDPFKNIQYF. The CDR3 coding sequence is TGTGCTAGTGGTCACGAAGGAGACCCCTTCAAAAACATTCAGTACTTC.

Only one count was recorded for this clone. The V and J genes are TRBV6-5 and TRBJ1-2; D not resolved. The V gene's germline CDR1 is MNHEY and CDR2 SVGAGI. This CDR3 is built from 15 residues. The V end lost 4 bases, the J end lost 8 bases, and 20 bases lay between the germline ends. The CDR3 loop is CASSSTTGPREGYTF. The CDR3, as DNA: TGTGCCAGCAGTTCCACGACTGGACCCCGGGAGGGCTACACCTTC.

The chain recombines TRBV6-5 with TRBJ1-2; D possibly corresponds to TRBD1 (5 bases). The CDR3 contains 16 residues. Germline V gene data show CDR1 as MNHEY and CDR2 as SVGAGI. The germline V and J ends were trimmed by 2 bases and 4 bases, with 17 bases remaining between them. The CDR3 loop is CASSYRGGIDSYGYTF. CDR3 coding DNA: TGTGCCAGCAGTTACCGGGGGGGTATTGATAGCTATGGCTACACCTTC.

This chain joins TRBV5-6 and TRBJ2-1; possible D gene TRBD1, 5 bases. CDR1 and CDR2 from the germline V gene are SGHDT and YYEEEE. Trimming shortened V by 4 bases and J by 2 bases, and 10 bases separated the two germline ends. The CDR3 is made up of 14 amino acids. CDR3 sequence reads: CASSARVTYNEQFF. The DNA for the CDR3 is TGTGCCAGCAGCGCCAGGGTCACCTACAATGAGCAGTTCTTC.

The chain joins TRBV3-1 (or the pseudogene TRBV3-2) to TRBJ2-4; possibly TRBD2 for D (5 bases). The length of the CDR3 is 16 residues. Looked up from germline, CDR1 is LGHDT and CDR2 is YNNKEL (reference sequence). V was cut by 4 bases and J by 9 bases, with 22 bases left in between. CDR3 amino acids: CASSRDYPGSPGIQYF. The DNA of the CDR3 is TGTGCCAGCAGCCGAGATTATCCGGGATCACCGGGCATTCAGTACTTC.

This chain uses TRBV20-1 with TRBJ1-1, with D perhaps matching TRBD1 (6 bases). V lost 3 bases, J lost 1 base, and 9 bases lay in between. The CDR3 sequence is 13 residues long. Germline V lookup: CDR1 DFQATT, CDR2 SNEGSKA (reference sequence). CDR3 loop: CSASIQGNTEAFF. The DNA of the CDR3 is TGCAGTGCTAGTATACAGGGGAACACTGAAGCTTTCTTT.

V is TRBV19 and J is TRBJ2-5; D is possibly TRBD1 (7 bases). This CDR3 is built from 14 residues. Germline CDR1 reads LNHDA; CDR2 reads SQIVND (reference sequence). Trimming left V 6 bases short and J 2 bases short, with 13 bases between. CDR3 protein: CASSSRGAQETQYF. In DNA form, the CDR3 reads TGTGCCAGTAGCTCCAGGGGGGCGCAAGAGACCCAGTACTTC.

The J gene is TRBJ2-1, the V gene TRBV14, with 10 bases that match TRBD2. Germline V CDR1 and CDR2: SGHDN, FVKESK. Trimming removed 6 bases from V and 2 bases from J; junction bases left unmatched: 19. This CDR3 comprises 20 residues. In DNA, the CDR3 is TGTGCCAGCAGGTCCCCCGGGACCCCAGTAACTAGCGGGACCTACAATGAGCAGTTCTTC. Translating it yields CASRSPGTPVTSGTYNEQFF.

The chain has TRBV6-5 and TRBJ1-1, with 9 bases that match TRBD1. The germline gives CDR1 MNHEY, CDR2 SVGAGI. This CDR3 is built from 13 residues. V shed 6 bases and J 6 bases; nucleotides not matched to a gene: 5. The CDR3 sequence: CASRSQGASEAFF. In nucleotides, the CDR3 is TGTGCCAGCAGATCACAGGGGGCCTCTGAAGCTTTCTTT.

The chain joins TRBV29-1 to TRBJ1-4; TRBD1 might be the D (6 bases). Germline values: CDR1 SQVTM, CDR2 ANQGSEA. The CDR3 sequence is 15 residues long. The germline V and J ends were trimmed by 5 bases and 5 bases, with 18 bases remaining between them. The CDR3 reads CSVSKGDGTNEKLFF. CDR3 in DNA: TGCAGCGTTTCTAAGGGGGACGGGACAAATGAAAAACTGTTTTTT.

This sequence joins TRBV4-1 and TRBJ2-6; D may be TRBD1 (5 bases). The V end lost 2 bases, the J end lost 0 bases, and 11 bases lay between the germline ends. Germline CDR1 MGHRA, CDR2 YSYEKL. The CDR3 has 17 residues. The CDR3 loop reads CASSQTGFSSGANVLTF. CDR3 DNA: TGCGCCAGCAGCCAAACAGGTTTCTCCTCTGGGGCCAACGTCCTGACTTTC.

The chain uses TRBV2 and TRBJ2-2, with D maybe TRBD1 (6 bases). Trimming cost V 5 bases and J 4 bases, with 17 bases left between them. The germline CDR1 and CDR2 sequences are SNHLY and FYNNEI. CDR3 length: 16 amino acids. This CDR3 is CASSPEQGRATGELFF. The CDR3 nucleotides read TGTGCCAGCAGTCCTGAACAGGGACGGGCCACCGGGGAGCTGTTTTTT.

The J gene is TRBJ1-2, the V gene TRBV20-1; tentative D call: TRBD1 (6 bases). The CDR3 consists of 13 residues. From germline, CDR1 is DFQATT and CDR2 SNEGSKA (reference sequence). The V end lost 3 bases, the J end lost 7 bases, and 15 bases lay between the germline ends. The CDR3 spells CSASQGPLSGYTF. The CDR3 DNA sequence: TGCAGTGCTAGTCAGGGGCCTCTCTCTGGCTACACCTTC.

CDR3 protein: CASRRTDLNTEAFF. The CDR3 DNA reads TGCGCCAGCAGGAGGACAGATTTGAACACTGAAGCTTTCTTT. The rearrangement joins TRBV5-1 to TRBJ1-1; the D gene is possibly TRBD1 (6 bases). Trimming shortened V by 5 bases and J by 0 bases, and 11 bases separated the two germline ends. Per the germline V gene, CDR1 is SGHRS and CDR2 is YFSETQ. The CDR3 is 14 amino acids.

The V call is TRBV7-2, the J call TRBJ2-2, with a possible D match to TRBD2 (5 bases). CDR1 and CDR2 from the germline V gene are SGHTA and FQGNSA. This CDR3 is built from 14 residues. The ends were cut back, 5 bases at V and 8 bases at J, with 15 bases in the middle. The CDR3: CASSPYLAAGELFF. DNA for the CDR3: TGTGCCAGCAGCCCCTATCTAGCCGCGGGGGAGCTGTTTTTT.

The chain recombines TRBV6-4 with TRBJ1-2; D might be TRBD1 (6 bases). The CDR3 is made up of 13 amino acids. Trimming left V 6 bases short and J 1 base short, with 9 bases between. Germline V CDR1 and CDR2: MRHNA, SNTAGT. The DNA for the CDR3 is TGTGCCAGCAGGGGCAGGGGTAACTATGGCTACACCTTC. It specifies CASRGRGNYGYTF.

The DNA for the CDR3 is TGTGCCAGCAGCCCCCCTTACAGCTCCTACGAGCAGTACTTC. Residues: CASSPPYSSYEQYF. The V gene is TRBV7-2, the J gene TRBJ2-7; D remains unclear. The CDR3 consists of 14 residues. Germline V lookup: CDR1 SGHTA, CDR2 FQGNSA. The germline V and J ends were trimmed by 5 bases and 0 bases, with 11 bases remaining between them.

This sequence joins TRBV11-2 and TRBJ1-3, with D unclear. Looked up from germline, CDR1 is SGHAT and CDR2 is FQNNGV. This CDR3 has 16 amino acids. With 5 bases removed from V and 0 bases from J, the gap between germline ends came to 14 bases. CDR3 sequence: CASSRGLSSSGNTIYF. The CDR3 DNA is TGTGCCAGCAGCCGTGGACTATCGAGCTCTGGAAACACCATATATTTT.

V usage is TRBV7-9 and J usage is TRBJ1-4, with 9 bases lining up with TRBD1. In germline, CDR1 is SEHNR, CDR2 FQNEAQ (reference sequence). V trimming: 5 bases; J trimming: 5 bases; junction bases outside the gene matches: 6. This CDR3 is 15 amino acids long. The CDR3 sequence: CASSRSGTGNEKLFF. CDR3 sequence (DNA): TGTGCCAGCAGCCGATCTGGGACAGGGAATGAAAAACTGTTTTTT.

The chain is built from TRBV2 and TRBJ1-5, with 9 positions matching TRBD1. J lost 1 base, V lost 7 bases, and 5 bases had no gene match. Per the germline V gene, CDR1 is SNHLY and CDR2 is FYNNEI. This CDR3 is 15 amino acids long. CDR3 coding DNA: TGTGCCAGCACCGGACAGGGGTCGAGCAATCAGCCCCAGCATTTT. Its protein product is CASTGQGSSNQPQHF.